The rows below give T cell receptor beta chains drawn from one sample of a study of T cells in tumors after PD-1 blockade. Sequencing used immunoSEQ multiplex PCR; TCRdb keeps in-frame clones, though not all of them. The sample yields approximately 60,000 clones, around 80% seen once. The sample in question was PBMCs, obtained before anti-PD-1 treatment. These receptors were collected from a human donor with basal cell carcinoma. The CDR3 runs from the conserved cysteine through the conserved F or W. The D gene is left open where the match is weak. Clone size is stated in some rows and not others, as once, few, many or a class when expanded.

J | size | D | length | V | DNA | CDR3
TRBJ1-1 | NA | NA | 13 | TRBV29-1 | TGCAGCGTTGCTGTCAGTTCGAGTGCTGAAGCTTTCTTT | CSVAVSSSAEAFF
TRBJ1-1 | NA | NA | 16 | TRBV3-1/TRBV3-2 | TGTGCCAGCAGCCTGGCTCTAGGGAAGGGGGACACTGAAGCTTTCTTT | CASSLALGKGDTEAFF
TRBJ2-2 | NA | TRBD1 | 14 | TRBV6-4 | TGTGCCAGCCGGGACACGGACAGGGCCGGGGAGCTGTTTTTT | CASRDTDRAGELFF
TRBJ1-2 | NA | TRBD1 | 16 | TRBV18 | TGTGCCAGCTCACCACTCCGGACAGGGGCCAACTATGGCTACACCTTC | CASSPLRTGANYGYTF
TRBJ1-3 | NA | NA | 15 | TRBV5-4 | TGTGCCACTAGCGGGCCGACAGCCTCTGGAAACACCATATATTTT | CATSGPTASGNTIYF
TRBJ2-1 | NA | TRBD2 | 15 | TRBV9 | TGTGCCAGCAGCGTAGGGACTAGCGGGGGCCATGAGCAGTTCTTC | CASSVGTSGGHEQFF
TRBJ2-2 | few | TRBD1 | 15 | TRBV6-2/TRBV6-3 | TGTGCCAGCAGTTACCGGACAGGGGGCAGCGGGGAGCTGTTTTTT | CASSYRTGGSGELFF
TRBJ1-2 | few | NA | 15 | TRBV9 | TGTGCCAGCAGCGGAGTGTTCGGGGGGAAAGGTGGCTACACCTTC | CASSGVFGGKGGYTF
TRBJ1-6 | NA | TRBD1 | 14 | TRBV19 | TGTGCCAGTTCTTTCGCAGGGGGGAATTCACCCCTCCACTTT | CASSFAGGNSPLHF
TRBJ1-2 | NA | NA | 15 | TRBV27 | TGTGCCAGCAGTTTTTCCGGACGGGGTGGTAGCGGCTACACCTTC | CASSFSGRGGSGYTF
TRBJ2-3 | once | NA | 16 | TRBV5-1 | TGCGCCAGCAGCGACCGGGACACTAGTTTCACAGATACGCAGTATTTT | CASSDRDTSFTDTQYF
TRBJ2-5 | NA | NA | 11 | TRBV29-1 | TGCAGCGTTGTTAAAGAAGAGACCCAGTACTTC | CSVVKEETQYF
TRBJ2-3 | NA | NA | 15 | TRBV29-1 | TGCAGCGTTGATCCGGCTGGCCGTGGCACAGATACGCAGTATTTT | CSVDPAGRGTDTQYF
TRBJ2-5 | NA | NA | 15 | TRBV2 | TGTGCCACCTCCGACGTGACTAGGAATCAAGAGACCCAGTACTTC | CATSDVTRNQETQYF
TRBJ1-1 | NA | NA | 13 | TRBV3-1/TRBV3-2 | TGTGCCAGCAGCCACCCCGGCGGTGGAGTAGCTTTCTTT | CASSHPGGGVAFF
TRBJ2-7 | NA | NA | 12 | TRBV30 | TGTGCCTGGAAAGGACAATCCCACGAGCAGTACTTC | CAWKGQSHEQYF
TRBJ2-7 | NA | TRBD1 | 13 | TRBV12-5 | TGTGCTAGTGGACGGACAGGGGCGAACGAGCAGTACTTC | CASGRTGANEQYF
TRBJ2-5 | NA | NA | 14 | TRBV5-1 | TGCGCCAGCAGCTTGGCCGGGGATACGGAGACCCAGTACTTC | CASSLAGDTETQYF
TRBJ2-3 | NA | NA | 12 | TRBV29-1 | TGCACCGTGGACCTCGCTACAGATACGCAGTATTTT | CTVDLATDTQYF
TRBJ2-5 | NA | TRBD2 | 16 | TRBV4-2 | TGTGCCAGCAGCCAAGATCCTAGCGGGGGGCAAGAGACCCAGTACTTC | CASSQDPSGGQETQYF
TRBJ2-5 | NA | NA | 17 | TRBV7-3 | TGTGCCAGCAGCTTAATTTGGAAGGGGCATCGGCAAGAGACCCAGTACTTC | CASSLIWKGHRQETQYF
TRBJ2-4 | NA | NA | 17 | TRBV15 | TGTGCCACCAGCAGTCCACAGGACCTTCTAGCCAAAAACATTCAGTACTTC | CATSSPQDLLAKNIQYF
TRBJ1-2 | NA | NA | 14 | TRBV5-6 | TGTGCCAGCAGCTTGGATGGAAGGGACGGCGGCTACACCTTC | CASSLDGRDGGYTF
TRBJ2-2 | NA | NA | 14 | TRBV27 | TGTGCCAGCAGTACCGACATTGGAACCGGGGAGCTGTTTTTT | CASSTDIGTGELFF
TRBJ2-5 | NA | NA | 14 | TRBV10-3 | TGTGCCATCAGTGAGTCGCAGGGTCGGGAGACCCAGTACTTC | CAISESQGRETQYF
TRBJ1-4 | NA | TRBD1 | 13 | TRBV12-3/TRBV12-4 | TGTGCCAGCGGTAGACAGGGTAATGAAAAACTGTTTTTT | CASGRQGNEKLFF
TRBJ1-3 | NA | NA | 14 | TRBV6-5 | TGTGCCAGCAGTTCAGCAGGTACTGGAAACACCATATATTTT | CASSSAGTGNTIYF
TRBJ1-3 | NA | NA | 19 | TRBV5-1 | TGCGCCAGCAGCCGTGTCCCGGGACAAGGAGGGGTCACTGGAAACACCATATATTTT | CASSRVPGQGGVTGNTIYF
TRBJ1-6 | NA | TRBD1 | 16 | TRBV27 | TGTGCCAGCAGTCCACCCCACAGGGGGCGAAATTCACCCCTCCACTTT | CASSPPHRGRNSPLHF
TRBJ2-6 | NA | NA | 16 | TRBV9 | TGTGCCAGCAGGCGTGGAGGGGGCTCTGGGGCCAACGTCCTGACTTTC | CASRRGGGSGANVLTF
TRBJ2-7 | NA | NA | 13 | TRBV3-1/TRBV3-2 | TGTGCCAGCAGCCCCGGGACTCACTACGAGCAGTACTTC | CASSPGTHYEQYF
TRBJ1-6 | few | NA | 17 | TRBV7-9 | TGTGCCAGCAGCTTCTGGGGATCGGGGCAGGTCGAATCACCCCTCCACTTT | CASSFWGSGQVESPLHF
TRBJ1-1 | NA | NA | 14 | TRBV7-9 | TGTGCCAGCAGCGCAGAGCCGGGGGGGACTGAAGCTTTCTTT | CASSAEPGGTEAFF
TRBJ2-3 | NA | TRBD2 | 18 | TRBV3-1/TRBV3-2 | TGTGCCAGCAGCCAAGTCGCGGCTAGCGGGGCTGGGCACCTTACGCAGTATTTT | CASSQVAASGAGHLTQYF
TRBJ1-2 | NA | NA | 14 | TRBV18 | TGTGCCAGCTCACCTTTATACGGGACCCATGGCTACACCTTC | CASSPLYGTHGYTF
TRBJ2-2 | large | NA | 19 | TRBV3-1/TRBV3-2 | TGTGCCAGCAGCCAAGTTCCCTCTGTTGGCGGGGTCCTCACCGGGGAGCTGTTTTTT | CASSQVPSVGGVLTGELFF
TRBJ2-7 | few | TRBD1 | 14 | TRBV7-3 | TGTGCCAGCAGCCCAACAGGGGACCCCTACGAGCAGTACTTC | CASSPTGDPYEQYF
TRBJ2-5 | NA | TRBD2 | 18 | TRBV7-2 | TGTGCCAGCAGCTTAAAGGGGACTAGCGGGGGGGCAGCGGAGACCCAGTACTTC | CASSLKGTSGGAAETQYF
TRBJ1-2 | NA | NA | 12 | TRBV12-3/TRBV12-4 | TGTGCCAGCAGTCTCCCTACGAGGGGCTACACCTTC | CASSLPTRGYTF
TRBJ1-5 | NA | NA | 15 | TRBV6-4 | TGTGCCAGCAGTGAGCACAGGTCGCCGGCCCAGCCCCAGCATTTT | CASSEHRSPAQPQHF
TRBJ1-2 | few | NA | 12 | TRBV6-5 | TGTGCCAGCAAACCTACCGGGTGGAGTAGTTCCTTC | CASKPTGWSSSF
TRBJ2-5 | NA | TRBD2 | 15 | TRBV7-2 | TGTGCCAGCAGCTTAGTTAGCGGGGGGGCCGGGACCCAGTACTTC | CASSLVSGGAGTQYF
TRBJ1-1 | NA | NA | 13 | TRBV6-6 | TGTGCCAGCAGTTACATTGAAAGGACTGAAGCTTTCTTT | CASSYIERTEAFF
TRBJ2-6 | NA | NA | 14 | TRBV23-1 | TGCGCCAGCAGTCCCGGCTCTAAGGCCAACGTCCTGACTTTC | CASSPGSKANVLTF
TRBJ2-1 | NA | TRBD2 | 17 | TRBV2 | TGTGCCAGCAGTGTTTCGGGACTAGCGGGCTCCTACAATGAGCAGTTCTTC | CASSVSGLAGSYNEQFF
TRBJ1-6 | NA | TRBD1 | 15 | TRBV5-4 | TGTGCCAGCAGCATGGGACAGAACTCAATTTCACCCCTCCACTTT | CASSMGQNSISPLHF
TRBJ1-1 | NA | NA | 18 | TRBV3-1/TRBV3-2 | TGTGCCAGCAGCCAAGATCTGTCTTCGGGGTGGAAGAACACTGAAGCTTTCTTT | CASSQDLSSGWKNTEAFF
TRBJ2-3 | NA | TRBD2 | 14 | TRBV30 | TGTGCCTGGAGTCTAGCGGGGGTCACAGATACGCAGTATTTT | CAWSLAGVTDTQYF
TRBJ1-6 | NA | NA | 16 | TRBV10-2 | TGCGCCAGCGCTGAGGTGGCGAGCTCCTATAATTCACCCCTCCACTTT | CASAEVASSYNSPLHF
TRBJ1-1 | NA | NA | 14 | TRBV2 | TGTGCCAGCAGATTAGGAGCCGTGAACACTGAAGCTTTCTTT | CASRLGAVNTEAFF
TRBJ2-5 | NA | NA | 13 | TRBV5-1 | TGCGCCAGCAGCTTGGTGCACCGGGAGACCCAGTACTTC | CASSLVHRETQYF
TRBJ2-3 | NA | NA | 16 | TRBV6-6 | TGTGCCAGCAGTCCCTCCGAACAGGCGGTCACAGATACGCAGTATTTT | CASSPSEQAVTDTQYF
TRBJ2-1 | many | TRBD1 | 17 | TRBV7-3 | TGTGCCAGCAGTTCAATTGGCTGGGGACAGGGATTCTATGAGCAGTTCTTC | CASSSIGWGQGFYEQFF
TRBJ1-2 | few | NA | 14 | TRBV4-1 | TGCGCCAGCAGCCAAGAAAACATGGCCTATGGCTACACCTTC | CASSQENMAYGYTF
TRBJ2-2 | NA | NA | 10 | TRBV29-1 | TGCAGCGTTGATATCGGGGAGCTGTTTTTT | CSVDIGELFF
TRBJ2-7 | NA | NA | 16 | TRBV11-3 | TGTGCCAGCAGCCCCGGCGGGGCGAGCAGATCCTACGAGCAGTACTTC | CASSPGGASRSYEQYF
TRBJ2-3 | few | NA | 13 | TRBV20-1 | TGCAGTGCTAGTCGGAGGGCCTCAGATACGCAGTATTTT | CSASRRASDTQYF
TRBJ1-1 | once | NA | 11 | TRBV20-1 | TGCAGTGCTGAGAGGAACACTGAAGCTTTCTTT | CSAERNTEAFF
TRBJ1-1 | NA | NA | 12 | TRBV29-1 | TGCAGCGTTGAAGAGGGGGGAGGGCGAGCTTTCTTT | CSVEEGGGRAFF